This T cell receptor beta chain derives from a study of blood T cells in healthy people across ages. About the research overall: About one barcoded TCR beta cDNA was captured per two T cells. Study results and limitations: Roughly linear declines in TCR beta diversity per million T cells occurred with age.

As to this clonotype: Its target is not known.

At least 5.5 micrograms of total RNA were extracted per sample. Together with a sample-barcoded 5' primer, a J-beta primer mix was included in a second PCR lasting roughly 6 to 12 cycles. Carrying 12 random nucleotides, a template-switch adaptor labeled each individual cDNA molecule. One entry per CDR3 protein results from TCRdb running MiXCR on the 5' RACE reads. The sample lists roughly 1,500,000 distinct CDR3 sequences; 42% were seen once. Sequenced: blood. The sequence derives from a woman aged 18-29 years in good health.

CDR3 region: CASSVSGTVAYEQYF. CDR3 in DNA: TGTGCCAGCAGCGTGTCAGGGACCGTCGCCTACGAGCAGTACTTC. The V gene is TRBV9, the J gene TRBJ2-7; the D gene could be TRBD1 or TRBD2 (5 bases each). V was cut by 2 bases and J by 2 bases, with 14 bases left in between. The CDR3 totals 15 residues. Per the germline V gene, CDR1 is SGDLS and CDR2 is YYNGEE.